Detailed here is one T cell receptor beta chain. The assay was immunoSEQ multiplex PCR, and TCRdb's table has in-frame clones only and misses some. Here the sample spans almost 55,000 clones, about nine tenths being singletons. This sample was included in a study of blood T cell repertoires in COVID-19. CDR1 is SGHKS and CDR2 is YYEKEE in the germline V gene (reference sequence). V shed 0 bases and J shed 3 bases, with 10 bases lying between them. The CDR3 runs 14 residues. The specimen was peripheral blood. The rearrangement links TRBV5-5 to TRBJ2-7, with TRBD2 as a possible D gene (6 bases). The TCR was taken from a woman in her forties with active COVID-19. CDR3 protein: CASSLARGYYEQYF. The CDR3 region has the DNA TGTGCCAGCAGCTTGGCCCGGGGGTACTACGAGCAGTACTTC.